This section outlines one T cell receptor (beta chain) sequence together with its context. What it recognizes is unknown. The individuals who served as donors were healthy Caucasians living in Russia, aged about 6 to 95. J gave up 4 bases and V 5 bases, and 3 bases lay outside the gene matches. Germline values: CDR1 SQVTM, CDR2 ANQGSEA. The CDR3 spans 13 residues. This record belongs to a study of blood T cells in healthy people across ages. Study in general: About one barcoded beta molecule per two T cells was the capture yield of template switching.

Study results and caveats: Compared with aged donors, long-lived donors showed fewer expanded clones, suggesting selection. With naive T cell percentage, TCR beta diversity showed a strong correlation.

Primed by a sample-barcoded 5' primer and a J-beta primer mix, a second PCR proceeded for about 6 to 12 cycles. Using its own MiXCR run on the 5' RACE reads, TCRdb lists one record per CDR3 protein. The sample consists of 850,000 to 1,300,000 distinct CDR3 sequences, more than 35% of them appearing once. This chain uses TRBV29-1 with TRBJ1-3; 9 bases match TRBD1. The source is a woman aged 60 to 75 in good health. Sequenced input: blood. CDR3 nucleotide sequence: TGCAGCGTTCGGACAGGGGTCGGAAACACCATATATTTT. Protein product: CSVRTGVGNTIYF. Drawing the rest from reference TRBV29-1 and TRBJ1-3, the complete variable domain is SAVISQKPSRDICQRGTSLTIQCQVDSQVTMMFWYRQQPGQSLTLIATANQGSEATYESGFVIDKFPISRPNLTFSTLTVSNMSPEDSSIYLCSVRTGVGNTIYFGEGSWLTVV.